The 6 T cell receptor beta chains in this list originate from one sample, sequenced in a study of cytomegalovirus exposure and HLA in healthy donors. Primers: 60 Vbeta forward and 13 Jbeta reverse. TCRdb's table, derived via immunoSEQ multiplex PCR, lists solely in-frame clones and lacks some. The table shows about 160,000 clones, with roughly four fifths occurring only once. Sequencing was done on a sample of PBMCs. The source of these receptors is a man aged 55 to 70 in good health and CMV-seronegative.

The J gene is TRBJ1-4, the V gene TRBV2, with 7 nucleotides matching TRBD1. The CDR3 contains 15 residues. The trim removed 4 bases at V and 4 bases at J, leaving 6 bases unmatched. Germline-derived CDR1 and CDR2 are SNHLY and FYNNEI. The CDR3 bases are TGTGCCAGCAGTGGGGGATCAGGGGGTAATGAAAAACTGTTTTTT. As protein: CASSGGSGGNEKLFF.

V is TRBV7-3 and J is TRBJ2-1; TRBD2 matches 14 bases. Germline values: CDR1 SGHTA, CDR2 FQGTGA. Losses at the gene ends were 5 bases for V and 6 bases for J; bases not matched to a gene: 6. This CDR3 is built from 16 residues. CDR3 nucleotides: TGTGCCAGCAGCCCATCAGGACTAGCGGGGGGCAATGAGCAGTTCTTC. Translated, it gives CASSPSGLAGGNEQFF.

This chain uses TRBV5-1 with TRBJ1-1, with TRBD1 identical over 7 bases. Germline V lookup: CDR1 SGHRS, CDR2 YFSETQ. V shed 0 bases and J 2 bases; nucleotides not matched to a gene: 4. CDR3 length: 15 amino acids. CDR3 sequence (DNA): TGCGCCAGCAGCTTGGGGGGACAGACAAACACTGAAGCTTTCTTT. Protein sequence: CASSLGGQTNTEAFF.

This chain uses TRBV11-2 with TRBJ2-3; 13 bases line up with TRBD2. Germline assignment: CDR1 SGHAT and CDR2 FQNNGV. The CDR3 covers 15 residues. J was trimmed by 1 base and V by 5 bases; bases with no gene match: 0. CDR3 nucleotides: TGTGCCAGCAGCGGGACTAGCGGGGGCACAGATACGCAGTATTTT. It encodes CASSGTSGGTDTQYF.

This rearrangement joins TRBV5-1 to TRBJ2-2; 8 nucleotides agree with TRBD2. Looked up from germline, CDR1 is SGHRS and CDR2 is YFSETQ. Trimming cost V 2 bases and J 0 bases; bases outside gene matches: 3. The CDR3 length is 16 residues. In DNA form, the CDR3 reads TGCGCCAGCAGCTTTAGCGGGGTAACGAACACCGGGGAGCTGTTTTTT. Its protein product is CASSFSGVTNTGELFF.

A word on this clone: A read error may account for a junction end that differs from germline. This rearrangement joins TRBV7-9 to TRBJ1-4; 10 nucleotides match TRBD1. The CDR3 length is 14 residues. Per the germline V gene, CDR1 is SEHNR and CDR2 is FQNEAQ (reference sequence). The CDR3 region has the DNA TGTTCCAGCAGCTTCGACAGGGGGCGCGAAAAACTGTTTTTT. It translates to CSSSFDRGREKLFF.